This TCR beta chain was documented in a study of T cell responses to AZD1222 COVID-19 vaccine. Study-level findings and limits: Only after the peak T cell response were repertoires sampled. Targets within unmutated variant regions were reportedly found for nearly half of spike-specific TCRs. There were vaccine-associated CD4 TCRs across spike, dominant at 160-218 and 743-854.

Repertoires were generated with immunoSEQ multiplex PCR, while TCRdb's copy carries only in-frame clones and drops some. The sample consists of more than 110,000 clones, 80% to 95% of them appearing once. Notes on this clone: The target antigen is unknown.

V lost 3 bases, J lost 5 bases, and 4 bases stayed unmatched. The CDR3 loop spans 14 amino acids. Per germline, CDR1 LNHNV and CDR2 YYDKDF (reference sequence). This chain uses TRBV15 with TRBJ1-5; 7 nucleotides match TRBD1. The receptor was isolated from an adult who received the AZD1222 COVID-19 vaccine. Sample: peripheral blood, taken 28 days after the second AZD1222 dose. The DNA for the CDR3 is TGTGCCACCAGCAGCAGGCAGGGGGATCAGCCCCAGCATTTT. Translating it yields CATSSRQGDQPQHF.